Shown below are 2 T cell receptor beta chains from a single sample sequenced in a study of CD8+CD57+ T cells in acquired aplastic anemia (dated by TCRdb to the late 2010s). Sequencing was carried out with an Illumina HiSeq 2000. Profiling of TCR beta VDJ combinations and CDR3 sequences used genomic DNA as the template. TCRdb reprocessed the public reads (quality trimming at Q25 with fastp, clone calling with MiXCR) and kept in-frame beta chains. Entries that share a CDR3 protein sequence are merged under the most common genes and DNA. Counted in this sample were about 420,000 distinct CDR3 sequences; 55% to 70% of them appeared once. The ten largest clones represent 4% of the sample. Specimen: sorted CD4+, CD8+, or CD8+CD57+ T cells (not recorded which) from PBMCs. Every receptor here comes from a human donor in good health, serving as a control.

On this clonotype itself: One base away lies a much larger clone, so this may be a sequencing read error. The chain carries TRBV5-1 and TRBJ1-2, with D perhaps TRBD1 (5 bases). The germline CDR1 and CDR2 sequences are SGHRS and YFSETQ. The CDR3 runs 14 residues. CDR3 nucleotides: TGCGCCAGCAGATATGACAGAGTCCTCGATGGCTGCACCTTC. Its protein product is CASRYDRVLDGCTF.

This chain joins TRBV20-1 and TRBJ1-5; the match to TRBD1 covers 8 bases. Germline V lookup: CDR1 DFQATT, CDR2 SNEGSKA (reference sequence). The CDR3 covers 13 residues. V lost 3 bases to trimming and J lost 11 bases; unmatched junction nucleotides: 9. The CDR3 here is CSARPTGEETQHF. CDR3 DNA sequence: TGCAGTGCTAGGCCGACAGGGGAAGAGACCCAGCATTTT.